This TCR beta chain stems from a study of early stage breast cancer tumors. Findings and limits, study-wide: In 14 of 16 patients, blood comparison separated tumor from normal breast. Chain pairing and CD4, CD8 or FOXP3 expression were not captured. Tumors had roughly 2.4-fold higher T cell density and higher clonality than adjacent normal breast tissue.

The CDR3 runs to 15 residues. Per the germline V gene, CDR1 is MGHRA and CDR2 is YSYEKL. Losses at the gene ends were 4 bases for V and 1 base for J; bases not matched to a gene: 6. Tumor samples used roughly 17-55 mg of diced tissue. Using immunoSEQ multiplex PCR, the repertoire was profiled, and TCRdb retains in-frame clones only, with some absent. The table shows around 31,000 clones, with more than 65% occurring only once. This clone was seen just once. What it recognizes is unknown. What was sequenced was breast tumor tissue. The rearrangement links TRBV4-1 to TRBJ1-2; 7 bases fit TRBD1. The TCR comes from a person aged 25 to 40 with breast cancer. The CDR3 loop reads CASSLGTADNYGYTF. The CDR3 DNA reads TGCGCCAGCAGCCTAGGGACAGCTGATAACTATGGCTACACCTTC.